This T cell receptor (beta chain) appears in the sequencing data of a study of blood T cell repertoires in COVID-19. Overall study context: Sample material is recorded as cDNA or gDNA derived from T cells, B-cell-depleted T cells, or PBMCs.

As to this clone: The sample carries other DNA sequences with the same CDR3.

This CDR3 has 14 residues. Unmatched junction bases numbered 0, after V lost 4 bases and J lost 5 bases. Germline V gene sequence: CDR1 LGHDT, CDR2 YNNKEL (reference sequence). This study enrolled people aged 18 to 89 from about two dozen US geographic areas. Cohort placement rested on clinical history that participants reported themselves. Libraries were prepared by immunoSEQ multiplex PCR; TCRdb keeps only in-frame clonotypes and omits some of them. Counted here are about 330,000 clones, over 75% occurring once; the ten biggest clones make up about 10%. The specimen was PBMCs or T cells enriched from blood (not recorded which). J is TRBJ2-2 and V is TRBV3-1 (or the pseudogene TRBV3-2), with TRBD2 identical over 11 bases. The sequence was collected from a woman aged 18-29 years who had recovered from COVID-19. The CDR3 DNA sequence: TGTGCCAGCAGCCGACTAGCGGGGACCGGGGAGCTGTTTTTT. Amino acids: CASSRLAGTGELFF.